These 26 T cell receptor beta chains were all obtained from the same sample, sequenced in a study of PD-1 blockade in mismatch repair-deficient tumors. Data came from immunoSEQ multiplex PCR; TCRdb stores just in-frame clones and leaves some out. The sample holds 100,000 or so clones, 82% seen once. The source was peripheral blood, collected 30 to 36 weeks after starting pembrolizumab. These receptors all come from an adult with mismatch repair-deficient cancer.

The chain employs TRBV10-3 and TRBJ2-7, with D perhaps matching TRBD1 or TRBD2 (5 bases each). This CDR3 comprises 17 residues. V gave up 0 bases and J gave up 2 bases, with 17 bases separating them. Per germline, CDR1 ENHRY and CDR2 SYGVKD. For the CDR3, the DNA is TGTGCCATCAGTGAGTCGCTGACGGGACCTACTGCCTACGAGCAGTACTTC. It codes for CAISESLTGPTAYEQYF.

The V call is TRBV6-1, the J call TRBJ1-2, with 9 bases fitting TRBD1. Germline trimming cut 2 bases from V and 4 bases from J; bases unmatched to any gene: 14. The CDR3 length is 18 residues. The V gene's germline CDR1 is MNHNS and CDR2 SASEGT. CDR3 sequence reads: CASSEWGAGQGGFYGYTF. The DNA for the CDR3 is TGTGCCAGCAGTGAATGGGGGGCGGGACAGGGTGGATTCTATGGCTACACCTTC.

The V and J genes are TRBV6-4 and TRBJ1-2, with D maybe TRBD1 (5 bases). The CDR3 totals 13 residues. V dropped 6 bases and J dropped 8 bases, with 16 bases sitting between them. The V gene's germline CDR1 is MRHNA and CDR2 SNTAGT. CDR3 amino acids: CASRPAGQGGYTF. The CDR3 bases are TGTGCCAGCAGGCCTGCCGGTCAGGGAGGCTACACCTTC.

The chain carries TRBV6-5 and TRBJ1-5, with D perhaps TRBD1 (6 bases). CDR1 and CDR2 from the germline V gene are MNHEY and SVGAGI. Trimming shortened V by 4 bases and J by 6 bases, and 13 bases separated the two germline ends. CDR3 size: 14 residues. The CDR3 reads CASSFQGRGQPQHF. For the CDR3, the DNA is TGTGCCAGCAGTTTCCAGGGGCGAGGTCAGCCCCAGCATTTT.

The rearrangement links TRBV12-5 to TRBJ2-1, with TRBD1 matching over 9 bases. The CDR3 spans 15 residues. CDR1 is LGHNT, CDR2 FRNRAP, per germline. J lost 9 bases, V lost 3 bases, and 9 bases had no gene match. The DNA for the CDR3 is TGTGCTAGTGGTTTTGACCGGACAGGGGAAGGTGAGCAGTTCTTC. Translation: CASGFDRTGEGEQFF.

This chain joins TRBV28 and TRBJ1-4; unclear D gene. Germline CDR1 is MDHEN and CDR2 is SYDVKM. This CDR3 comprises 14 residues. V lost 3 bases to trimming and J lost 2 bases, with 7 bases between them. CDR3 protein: CASSLFTTNEKLFF. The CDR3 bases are TGTGCCAGCAGTTTGTTTACCACTAATGAAAAACTGTTTTTT.

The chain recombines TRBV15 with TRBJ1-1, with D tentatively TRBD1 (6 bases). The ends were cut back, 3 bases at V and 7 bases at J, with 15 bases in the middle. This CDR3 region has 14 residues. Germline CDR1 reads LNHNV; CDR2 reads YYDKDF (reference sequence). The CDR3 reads CATSREGTGSEAFF. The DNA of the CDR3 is TGTGCCACCAGCAGGGAGGGAACAGGGAGTGAAGCTTTCTTT.

The CDR3 DNA reads TGTGCCAGCAGCTTTAATACAGATACGCAGTATTTT. Translating gives CASSFNTDTQYF. The chain joins TRBV7-3 to TRBJ2-3; D unclear. Germline CDR1 SGHTA, CDR2 FQGTGA. The CDR3 runs to 12 residues. The V gene lost 3 bases and the J gene lost 3 bases, with 4 bases spanning the gap.

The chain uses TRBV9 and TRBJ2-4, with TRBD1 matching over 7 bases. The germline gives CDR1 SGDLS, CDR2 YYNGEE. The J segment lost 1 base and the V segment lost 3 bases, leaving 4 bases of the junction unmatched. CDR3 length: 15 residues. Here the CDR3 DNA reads TGTGCCAGCAGCGGAACGACAGGGGCCAAAAACATTCAGTACTTC. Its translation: CASSGTTGAKNIQYF.

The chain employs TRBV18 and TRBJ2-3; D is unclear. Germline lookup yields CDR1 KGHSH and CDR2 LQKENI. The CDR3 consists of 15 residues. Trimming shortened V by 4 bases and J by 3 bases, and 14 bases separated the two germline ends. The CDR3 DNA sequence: TGTGCCAGCTCACTTGGCGGAGTGGTTACAGATACGCAGTATTTT. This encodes CASSLGGVVTDTQYF.

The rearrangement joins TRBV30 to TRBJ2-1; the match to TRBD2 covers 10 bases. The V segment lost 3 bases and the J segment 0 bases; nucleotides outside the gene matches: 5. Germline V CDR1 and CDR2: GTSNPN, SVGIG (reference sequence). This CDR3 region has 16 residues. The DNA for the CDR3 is TGTGCCTGGAGGGGACTAGCGCCTCACTCCTACAATGAGCAGTTCTTC. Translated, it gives CAWRGLAPHSYNEQFF.

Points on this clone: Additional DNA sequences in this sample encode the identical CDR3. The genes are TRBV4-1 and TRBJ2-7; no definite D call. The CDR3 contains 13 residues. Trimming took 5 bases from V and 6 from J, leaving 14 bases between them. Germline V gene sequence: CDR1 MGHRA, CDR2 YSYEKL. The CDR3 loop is CASSATLTSEQYF. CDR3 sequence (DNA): TGCGCCAGCAGCGCTACATTAACTTCCGAGCAGTACTTC.

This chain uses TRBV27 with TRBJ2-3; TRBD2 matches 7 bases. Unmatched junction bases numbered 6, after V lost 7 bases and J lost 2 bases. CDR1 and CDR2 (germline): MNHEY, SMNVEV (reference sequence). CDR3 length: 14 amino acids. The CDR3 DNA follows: TGTGCCAGCACCCCGGGACTATCCACAGATACGCAGTATTTT. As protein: CASTPGLSTDTQYF.

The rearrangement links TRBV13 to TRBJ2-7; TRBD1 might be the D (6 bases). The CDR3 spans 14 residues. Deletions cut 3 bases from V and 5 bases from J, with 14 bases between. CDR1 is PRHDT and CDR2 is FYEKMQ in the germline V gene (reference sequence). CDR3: CASSFGQGFNEQYF. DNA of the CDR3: TGTGCCAGCAGCTTTGGCCAGGGGTTCAACGAGCAGTACTTC.

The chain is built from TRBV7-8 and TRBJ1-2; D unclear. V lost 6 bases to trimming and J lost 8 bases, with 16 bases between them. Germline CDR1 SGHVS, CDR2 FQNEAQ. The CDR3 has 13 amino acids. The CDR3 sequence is CASSSDEVRGYTF. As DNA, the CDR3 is TGTGCCAGCAGTTCAGATGAGGTGAGAGGCTACACCTTC.

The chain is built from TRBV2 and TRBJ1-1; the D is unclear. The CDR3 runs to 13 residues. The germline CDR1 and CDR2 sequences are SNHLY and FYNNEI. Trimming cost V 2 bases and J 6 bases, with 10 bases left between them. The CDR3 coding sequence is TGTGCCAGCAGTGAAAGAAGGGTCGCTGAAGCTTTCTTT. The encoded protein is CASSERRVAEAFF.

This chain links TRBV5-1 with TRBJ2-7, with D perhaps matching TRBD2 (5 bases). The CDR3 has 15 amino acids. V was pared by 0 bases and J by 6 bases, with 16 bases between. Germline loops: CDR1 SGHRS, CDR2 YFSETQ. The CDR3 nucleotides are TGCGCCAGCAGCTTGGTACAGACGACCGGAGGCGAGCAGTACTTC. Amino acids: CASSLVQTTGGEQYF.

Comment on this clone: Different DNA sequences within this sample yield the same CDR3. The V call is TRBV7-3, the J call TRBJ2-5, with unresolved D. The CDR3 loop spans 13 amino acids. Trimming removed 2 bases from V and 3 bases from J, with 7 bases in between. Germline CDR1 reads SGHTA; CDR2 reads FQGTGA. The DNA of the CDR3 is TGTGCCAGCAGCTTAGTTCGGGAAGAGACCCAGTACTTC. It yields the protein CASSLVREETQYF. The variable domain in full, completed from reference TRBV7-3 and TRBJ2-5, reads GAGVSQTPSNKVTEKGKYVELRCDPISGHTALYWYRQSLGQGPEFLIYFQGTGAADDSGLPNDRFFAVRPEGSVSTLKIQRTERGDSAVYLCASSLVREETQYFGPGTRLLVL.

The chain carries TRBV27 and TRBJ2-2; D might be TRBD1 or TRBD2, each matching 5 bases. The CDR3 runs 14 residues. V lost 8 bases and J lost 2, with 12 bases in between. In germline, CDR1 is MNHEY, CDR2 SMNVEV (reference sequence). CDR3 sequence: CASRLGANTGELFF. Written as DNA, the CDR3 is TGTGCCAGCCGCCTCGGGGCTAACACCGGGGAGCTGTTTTTT.

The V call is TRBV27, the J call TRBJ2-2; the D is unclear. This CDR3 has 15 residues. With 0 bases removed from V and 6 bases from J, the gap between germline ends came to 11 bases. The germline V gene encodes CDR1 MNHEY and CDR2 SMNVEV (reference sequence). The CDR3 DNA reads TGTGCCAGCAGTTTATCACCGACCGGGTCCGGGGAGCTGTTTTTT. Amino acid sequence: CASSLSPTGSGELFF.

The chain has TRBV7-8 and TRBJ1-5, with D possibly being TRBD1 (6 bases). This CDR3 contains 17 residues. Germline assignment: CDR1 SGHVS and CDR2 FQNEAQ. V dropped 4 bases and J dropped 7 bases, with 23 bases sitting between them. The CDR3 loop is CASSSSLNRDALQPQHF. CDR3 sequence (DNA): TGTGCCAGCAGCTCGAGCCTAAACAGGGACGCCCTACAGCCCCAGCATTTT.

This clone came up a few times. The CDR3 spells CASSLRGGNSPYNEQFF. CDR3 sequence (DNA): TGTGCCAGCAGCTTAAGAGGCGGGAACAGCCCATACAATGAGCAGTTCTTC. The chain recombines TRBV11-2 with TRBJ2-1, with a weak D call TRBD2 (6 bases). Germline CDR1 reads SGHAT; CDR2 reads FQNNGV. The CDR3 is 17 residues long. Trimming pared 2 bases from V and 4 bases from J, leaving 18 bases between.

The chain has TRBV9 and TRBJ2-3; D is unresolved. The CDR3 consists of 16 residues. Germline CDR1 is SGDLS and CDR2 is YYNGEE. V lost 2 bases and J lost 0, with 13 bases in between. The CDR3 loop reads CASSVLSPPSTDTQYF. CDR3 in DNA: TGTGCCAGCAGCGTCCTGTCCCCCCCGAGCACAGATACGCAGTATTTT.

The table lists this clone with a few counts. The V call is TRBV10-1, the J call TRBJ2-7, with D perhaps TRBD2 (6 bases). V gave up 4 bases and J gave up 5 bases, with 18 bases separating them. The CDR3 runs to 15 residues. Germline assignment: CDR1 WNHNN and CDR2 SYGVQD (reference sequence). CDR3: CASSARELAVNEQYF. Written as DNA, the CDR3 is TGCGCCAGCAGTGCAAGGGAACTAGCCGTCAACGAGCAGTACTTC.

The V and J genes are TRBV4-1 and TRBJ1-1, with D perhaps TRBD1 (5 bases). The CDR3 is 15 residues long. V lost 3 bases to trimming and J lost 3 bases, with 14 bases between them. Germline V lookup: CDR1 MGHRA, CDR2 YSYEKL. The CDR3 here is CASSHTQGGDTEAFF. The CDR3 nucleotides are TGCGCCAGCAGCCACACCCAAGGAGGGGACACTGAAGCTTTCTTT.

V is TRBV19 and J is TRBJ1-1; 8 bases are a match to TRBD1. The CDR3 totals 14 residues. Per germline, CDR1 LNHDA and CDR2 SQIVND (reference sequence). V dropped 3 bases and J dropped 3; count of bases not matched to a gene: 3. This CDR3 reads CASSIQGADTEAFF. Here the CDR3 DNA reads TGTGCCAGTAGTATTCAGGGGGCGGACACTGAAGCTTTCTTT. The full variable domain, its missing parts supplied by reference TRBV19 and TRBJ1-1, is DGGITQSPKYLFRKEGQNVTLSCEQNLNHDAMYWYRQDPGQGLRLIYYSQIVNDFQKGDIAEGYSVSREKKESFPLTVTSAQKNPTAFYLCASSIQGADTEAFFGQGTRLTVV.